Listed here are 8 T cell receptor beta chains from one sample, sequenced in a study of human T cells and chemical hapten exposure. Regarding time point: patch test 3, about 24 weeks after DPC sensitization. The treatment here: therapeutic diphenylcyclopropenone sensitization with weekly scalp DPC. TCRdb ran MiXCR on the RACE reads and lists one entry per CDR3 protein. The sample yields about 110,000 distinct CDR3 sequences, under 35% seen once. Here the sequenced sample was whole blood, taken in connection with sensitization to the hapten diphenylcyclopropenone (DPC). These receptors all stem from a middle-aged man with alopecia areata. Some clones in this sample may be carry-over from other donors' samples.

The table lists this clonotype with many counts. V usage is TRBV29-1 and J usage is TRBJ2-5; D is undetermined. The germline CDR1 and CDR2 sequences are SQVTM and ANQGSEA. This CDR3 has 12 amino acids. The V and J ends lost 4 bases and 2 bases respectively, with 8 bases between them. As DNA, the CDR3 is TGCAGCGTTGTAAAGGTACAAGAGACCCAGTACTTC. Translation: CSVVKVQETQYF.

This clonotype occurred a few times. V and J are TRBV28 and TRBJ2-7; 9 bases map to TRBD2. The CDR3 length is 15 residues. With V trimmed by 6 bases and J by 6 bases, 12 bases remained unmatched. CDR1 and CDR2 from the germline V gene are MDHEN and SYDVKM. CDR3 residues: CASSPGVAGVREQYF. The CDR3 DNA follows: TGTGCCAGCAGCCCCGGGGTAGCGGGAGTGCGCGAGCAGTACTTC.

V usage is TRBV6-6 and J usage is TRBJ2-7; 10 bases fit TRBD2. CDR3 length equals 17 residues. The V and J ends lost 6 bases and 6 bases, in that order; junction bases with no gene match: 17. Germline CDR1 MNHNY, CDR2 SVGAGI (reference sequence). The CDR3 loop reads CASSTHRSGRALSEQYF. The CDR3 DNA reads as TGTGCCAGCAGCACGCACCGGAGCGGGAGGGCCCTTTCCGAGCAGTACTTC.

The chain recombines TRBV6-1 with TRBJ2-4; 13 bases are shared with TRBD2. V lost 4 bases to trimming and J lost 2 bases; unmatched junction nucleotides: 11. CDR3 length: 19 amino acids. The germline CDR1 and CDR2 sequences are MNHNS and SASEGT. The CDR3 protein is CASSVDPGLAGLSKNIQYF. The CDR3 DNA sequence: TGTGCCAGCAGTGTAGATCCGGGACTAGCGGGACTTTCCAAAAACATTCAGTACTTC.

The chain joins TRBV6-5 to TRBJ1-6, with D uncertain. In germline, CDR1 is MNHEY, CDR2 SVGAGI. The V end lost 0 bases, the J end lost 6 bases, and 3 bases lay between the germline ends. The CDR3 totals 13 residues. The CDR3 DNA reads TGTGCCAGCAGTTACTCCAGTAATTCACCCCTCCACTTT. Translated, it gives CASSYSSNSPLHF.

This clonotype was found a few times. This sequence joins TRBV18 and TRBJ2-7; possible D gene TRBD1, 5 bases. The CDR3 consists of 14 residues. Trimming cost V 5 bases and J 4 bases, with 15 bases left between them. Germline CDR1 KGHSH, CDR2 LQKENI. CDR3 in amino acids: CASSMDTIVYEQYF. CDR3 bases: TGTGCCAGCTCAATGGACACCATCGTGTACGAGCAGTACTTC.

V gene TRBV6-1 combines with J gene TRBJ1-5; the match to TRBD1 covers 7 bases. V shed 3 bases and J 0 bases; nucleotides not matched to a gene: 5. Looked up from germline, CDR1 is MNHNS and CDR2 is SASEGT. This CDR3 spans 16 amino acids. DNA of the CDR3: TGTGCCAGCAGTGAGCCAGGGGGTTATAGCAATCAGCCCCAGCATTTT. Residues: CASSEPGGYSNQPQHF.

This sequence joins TRBV6-6 and TRBJ2-3; D unresolved. CDR3 length equals 14 residues. V was pared by 4 bases and J by 2 bases, with 10 bases between. Germline CDR1 and CDR2: MNHNY and SVGAGI (reference sequence). CDR3 sequence reads: CASSFGPNTDTQYF. The DNA for the CDR3 is TGTGCCAGCAGTTTCGGACCGAACACAGATACGCAGTATTTT.